This TCR beta chain was recovered during a study of post-analysis software for immune sequencing data (dated by TCRdb to the mid-2010s). Notes on the research overall: Recorded disease courses included relapsing-remitting, secondary progressive and progressive-relapsing multiple sclerosis, with some patients lacking subtype annotation. The patient repertoires were compared against approximately ten previously published healthy control repertoires obtained from donors aged about 6 to 26 years. A subset of samples was prepared in parallel using single-end sample barcoding, then pooled and co-amplified after Illumina adapter ligation.

Receptors were amplified or captured by PCR. This sample was sequenced with an Illumina HiSeq 2500. To reduce PCR and sequencing biases, unique molecular identifiers were built into the TCR beta cDNA libraries. Approximately 500,000 cDNA molecules were obtained per 1 to 10 million input T cells, so each molecule approximated one T cell. Patient libraries were prepared and sequenced with the same protocol used for the earlier healthy control dataset. Within a given batch, samples were prepared together, multiplexed and sequenced on the same HiSeq lane. In the source study's methods: Raw barcoded reads were processed with MIGEC, discarding single-read molecular identifier groups before consensus assembly and CDR3 extraction. Clonotype tables were post-analysed with VDJtools, normalizing diversity by down-sampling all datasets to the smallest sample size. In repertoire overlap clustering, CDR3 amino acid sequences, but not nucleotide sequences, were matched to correct batch-related cross-sample contamination. TCRdb handled the public reads itself, with Q25 trimming in fastp and clone calling in MiXCR, and kept productive beta chains. Under each unique CDR3 protein, matching rows form one entry showing the most common genes and DNA. TCRdb's processing, not the authors', yielded these V and J calls. In this sample the table shows roughly 730,000 distinct CDR3 sequences, about 27% of which occur a single time. 0.5% to 0.6% of the sample rests with the top ten.

General conclusions and limits of the study: Strong co-clustering of samples prepared in the same batch was shown by direct clustering with F measure, prompting a batch-effect correction. Normalized Chao1 diversity was significantly lower in multiple sclerosis patients than controls, suggesting substantial peripheral T-cell clonal expansion. The control group was slightly older than the multiple sclerosis patient group.

To demonstrate the VDJtools post-analysis software, TCR beta repertoires were profiled from the peripheral blood of some 12 young patients with multiple sclerosis. The multiple sclerosis patients were children and adolescents ranging in age from roughly 6 to 16 years. With regard to this clonotype: Its antigen is currently not known. No much larger clone exists at a distance of one base, and base qualities are not known.

Input material: blood. This receptor was taken from a girl between 10 and 17 years old with multiple sclerosis.

The CDR3 region reads CASSQGTSVGFEQFF. Read as DNA, the sequence is TGCGCCAGCAGCCAGGGGACTAGCGTTGGGTTTGAGCAGTTCTTC. This chain joins TRBV5-1 to TRBJ2-1; 10 bases in between match TRBD2. The germline V gene yields SGHRS for CDR1 and YFSETQ for CDR2. From cysteine to phenylalanine, the CDR3 is 15 amino acids long. The only DNA kept is the CDR3, 45 bases in frame from the first base. V is trimmed back by 4 bases and J by 9 bases, and the junction contains 10 bases that no gene match accounts for.